This section outlines one T cell receptor (beta chain) sequence together with its context. What it recognizes is unknown. After extraction with the RNeasy kit, 0.5 to 1 ug of the RNA was reverse transcribed using random hexamers. The method of amplification for TCR beta CDR3 was immunoSEQ multiplex PCR, covering 54 Vbeta and 13 Jbeta. TCRdb reanalysed the immunoSEQ multiplex PCR reads using MiXCR and keeps one entry per CDR3 protein. This table has about 130,000 distinct CDR3 sequences, roughly 94% appearing once. This entry is derived from a study of CD8 T cells in Susac syndrome. The V and J ends lost 7 bases and 0 bases, in that order; junction bases with no gene match: 10. In germline, CDR1 is SQVTM, CDR2 ANQGSEA. The CDR3 is made up of 15 amino acids. TEMRA cells were enriched by FACS, and CD4+ and CD8+ T cells were negatively isolated. Study-wide points: A relatively small number of individuals underwent TCR sequencing and HLA analysis.

The sample comprised CD4+ T cells from PBMCs. This rearrangement joins TRBV29-1 to TRBJ1-1; 8 bases line up with TRBD1. The receptor was derived from a human donor with multiple sclerosis. The CDR3 loop is CSAGGTGTLNTEAFF. For the CDR3, the DNA is TGCAGCGCCGGCGGGACAGGTACCCTGAACACTGAAGCTTTCTTT. Together with reference TRBV29-1 and TRBJ1-1, the CDR3 gives the full variable domain: SAVISQKPSRDICQRGTSLTIQCQVDSQVTMMFWYRQQPGQSLTLIATANQGSEATYESGFVIDKFPISRPNLTFSTLTVSNMSPEDSSIYLCSAGGTGTLNTEAFFGQGTRLTVV.